This paragraph reports one TCR beta chain. This record comes from a study of blood T cell repertoires in COVID-19. The CDR3 is 15 residues long. Between the trimmed V and J ends, which lost 1 base and 10 bases, there was a span of 14 bases. CDR1 SGHTA and CDR2 FQGNSA come from the germline V gene. As processed by the authors: Reference gene primer amplification in the assay estimated nucleated cell counts. The protocol was immunoSEQ multiplex PCR, while the TCRdb copy is restricted to in-frame clones and leaves out a portion. That table gives V, J and clone size, and the DNA gave D and trimming. The table lists roughly 100,000 clones, 75% to 90% of them singletons, with 11% in the top ten.

The specimen was peripheral blood. The chain recombines TRBV7-2 with TRBJ1-6; the D gene is possibly TRBD1 (6 bases). The sequence derives from an elderly man with acute or convalescent COVID-19. CDR3 coding DNA: TGTGCCAGCAGCTTAGGGAGGACAGTTAAATCACCCCTCCACTTT. Its translation: CASSLGRTVKSPLHF.